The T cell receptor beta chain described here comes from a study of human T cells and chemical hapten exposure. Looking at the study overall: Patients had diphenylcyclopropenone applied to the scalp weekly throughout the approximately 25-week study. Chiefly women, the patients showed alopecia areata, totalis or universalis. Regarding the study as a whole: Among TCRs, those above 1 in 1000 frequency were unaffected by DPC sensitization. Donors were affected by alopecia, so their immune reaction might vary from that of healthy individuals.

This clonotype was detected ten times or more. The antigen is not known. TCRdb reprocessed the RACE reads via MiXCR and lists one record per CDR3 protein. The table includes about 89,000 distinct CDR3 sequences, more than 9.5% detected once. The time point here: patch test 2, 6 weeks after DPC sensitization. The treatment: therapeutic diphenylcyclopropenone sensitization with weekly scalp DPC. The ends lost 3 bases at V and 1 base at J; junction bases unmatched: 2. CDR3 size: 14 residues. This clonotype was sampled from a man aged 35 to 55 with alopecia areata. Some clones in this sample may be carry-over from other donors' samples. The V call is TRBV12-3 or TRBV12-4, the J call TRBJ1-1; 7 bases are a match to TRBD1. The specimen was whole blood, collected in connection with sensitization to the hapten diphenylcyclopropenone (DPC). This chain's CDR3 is CASSFRGRNTEAFF. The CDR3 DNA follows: TGTGCCAGCAGTTTTAGGGGGCGGAACACTGAAGCTTTCTTT.